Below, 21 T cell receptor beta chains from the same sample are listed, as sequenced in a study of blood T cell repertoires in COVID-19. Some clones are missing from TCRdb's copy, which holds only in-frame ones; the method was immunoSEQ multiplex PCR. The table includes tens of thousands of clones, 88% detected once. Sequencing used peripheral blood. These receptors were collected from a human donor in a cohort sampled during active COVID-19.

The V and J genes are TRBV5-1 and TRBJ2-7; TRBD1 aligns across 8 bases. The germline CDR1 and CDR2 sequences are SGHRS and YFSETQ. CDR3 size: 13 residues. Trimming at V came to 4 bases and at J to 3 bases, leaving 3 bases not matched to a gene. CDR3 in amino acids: CASSDGQGYEQYF. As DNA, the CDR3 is TGCGCCAGCAGCGACGGACAGGGCTACGAGCAGTACTTC.

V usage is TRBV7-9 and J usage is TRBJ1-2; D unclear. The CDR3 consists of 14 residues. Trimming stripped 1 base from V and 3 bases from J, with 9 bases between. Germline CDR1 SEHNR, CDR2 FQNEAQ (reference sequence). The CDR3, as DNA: TGTGCCAGCAGCTTAGGACACGCGTACTATGGCTACACCTTC. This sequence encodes CASSLGHAYYGYTF.

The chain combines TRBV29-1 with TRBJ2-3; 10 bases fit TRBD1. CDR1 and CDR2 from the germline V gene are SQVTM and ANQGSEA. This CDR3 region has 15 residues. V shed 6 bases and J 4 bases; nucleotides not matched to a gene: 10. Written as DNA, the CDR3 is TGCAGCGTGGAGGGACAGGGGAACGCACCAGATACGCAGTATTTT. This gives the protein CSVEGQGNAPDTQYF.

CDR3 sequence reads: CASSQGQAPYEQYF. CDR3 nucleotides: TGTGCCAGCTCACAGGGACAGGCTCCCTACGAGCAGTACTTC. The chain uses TRBV18 and TRBJ2-7, with 8 bases lining up with TRBD1. CDR3 length equals 14 residues. V dropped 4 bases and J dropped 2; count of bases not matched to a gene: 4. CDR1 KGHSH and CDR2 LQKENI come from the germline V gene. Full variable domain (remainder filled in from reference TRBV18 and TRBJ2-7): NAGVMQNPRHLVRRRGQEARLRCSPMKGHSHVYWYRQLPEEGLKFMVYLQKENIIDESGMPKERFSAEFPKEGPSILRIQQVVRGDSAAYFCASSQGQAPYEQYFGPGTRLTVT.

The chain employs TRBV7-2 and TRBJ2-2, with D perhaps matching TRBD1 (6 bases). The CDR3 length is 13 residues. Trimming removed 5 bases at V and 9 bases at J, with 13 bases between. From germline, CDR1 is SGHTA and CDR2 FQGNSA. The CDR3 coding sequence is TGTGCCAGCAGCCTAACAGGGTTTCGGGAGCTGTTTTTT. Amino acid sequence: CASSLTGFRELFF.

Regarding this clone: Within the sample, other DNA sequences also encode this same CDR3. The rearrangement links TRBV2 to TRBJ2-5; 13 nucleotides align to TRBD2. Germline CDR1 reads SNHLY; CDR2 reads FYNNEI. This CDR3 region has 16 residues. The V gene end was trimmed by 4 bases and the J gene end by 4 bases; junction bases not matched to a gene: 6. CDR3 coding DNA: TGTGCCAGCAGTGGGACTAGCGGGAGTGTTGGAGAGACCCAGTACTTC. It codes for CASSGTSGSVGETQYF.

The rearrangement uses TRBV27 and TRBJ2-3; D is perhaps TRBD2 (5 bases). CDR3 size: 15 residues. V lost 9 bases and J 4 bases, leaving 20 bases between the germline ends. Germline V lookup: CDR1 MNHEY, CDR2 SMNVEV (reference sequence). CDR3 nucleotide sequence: TGTGCCAGTTCCAGAGCTAGCCTGTCGCCAGATACGCAGTATTTT. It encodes CASSRASLSPDTQYF.

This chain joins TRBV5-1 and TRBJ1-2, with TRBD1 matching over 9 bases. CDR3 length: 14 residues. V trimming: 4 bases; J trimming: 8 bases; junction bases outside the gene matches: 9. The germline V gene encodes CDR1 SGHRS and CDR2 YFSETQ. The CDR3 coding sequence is TGCGCCAGCAGCGGGGGACAGGGTACAAAAGGCTACACCTTC. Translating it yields CASSGGQGTKGYTF.

In nucleotides, the CDR3 is TGTGCCAGCAGCTCCCGGGACAAGGTCTACAATGAGCAGTTCTTC. This codes for CASSSRDKVYNEQFF. The V call is TRBV5-4, the J call TRBJ2-1; weak D call: TRBD1 (6 bases). V was clipped by 3 bases and J by 3 bases, with 13 bases between them. Germline V gene lookup returns CDR1 SGHNT and CDR2 YYREEE (reference sequence). This CDR3 contains 15 residues.

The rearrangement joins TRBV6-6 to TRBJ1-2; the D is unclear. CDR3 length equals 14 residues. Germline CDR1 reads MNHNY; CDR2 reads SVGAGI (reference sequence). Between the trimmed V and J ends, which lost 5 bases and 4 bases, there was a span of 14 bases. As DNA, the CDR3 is TGTGCCAGCAGTAGCTCCGGGGATGGCTATGGCTACACCTTC. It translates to CASSSSGDGYGYTF.

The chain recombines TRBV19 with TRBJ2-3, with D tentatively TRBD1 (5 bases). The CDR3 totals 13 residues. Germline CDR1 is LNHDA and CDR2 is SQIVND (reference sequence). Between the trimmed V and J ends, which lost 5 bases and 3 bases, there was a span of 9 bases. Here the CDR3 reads CASSVGATDTQYF. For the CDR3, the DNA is TGTGCCAGTAGTGTAGGGGCAACAGATACGCAGTATTTT.

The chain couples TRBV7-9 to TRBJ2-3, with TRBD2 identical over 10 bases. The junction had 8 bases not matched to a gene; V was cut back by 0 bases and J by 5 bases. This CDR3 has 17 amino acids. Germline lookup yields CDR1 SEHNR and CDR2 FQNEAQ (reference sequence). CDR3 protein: CASSLAQSGGAGDTQYF. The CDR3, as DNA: TGTGCCAGCAGCTTAGCGCAGAGCGGGGGGGCGGGAGATACGCAGTATTTT. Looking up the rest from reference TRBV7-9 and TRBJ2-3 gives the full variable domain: DTGVSQNPRHKITKRGQNVTFRCDPISEHNRLYWYRQTLGQGPEFLTYFQNEAQLEKSRLLSDRFSAERPKGSFSTLEIQRTEQGDSAMYLCASSLAQSGGAGDTQYFGPGTRLTVL.

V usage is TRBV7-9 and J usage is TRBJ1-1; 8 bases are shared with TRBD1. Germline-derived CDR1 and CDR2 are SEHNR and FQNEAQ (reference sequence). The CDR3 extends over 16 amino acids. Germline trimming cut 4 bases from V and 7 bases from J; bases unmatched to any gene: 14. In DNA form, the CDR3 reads TGTGCCAGCAGCTCGCTACTTACCAGGGGGCGTGATGAAGCTTTCTTT. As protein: CASSSLLTRGRDEAFF.

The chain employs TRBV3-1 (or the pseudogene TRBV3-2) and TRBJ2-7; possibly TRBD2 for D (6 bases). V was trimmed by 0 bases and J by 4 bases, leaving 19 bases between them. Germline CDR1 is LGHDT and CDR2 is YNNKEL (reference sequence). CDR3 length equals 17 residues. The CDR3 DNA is TGTGCCAGCAGCCAAGATGATCTCACTAGCCTCAAATACGAGCAGTACTTC. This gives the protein CASSQDDLTSLKYEQYF.

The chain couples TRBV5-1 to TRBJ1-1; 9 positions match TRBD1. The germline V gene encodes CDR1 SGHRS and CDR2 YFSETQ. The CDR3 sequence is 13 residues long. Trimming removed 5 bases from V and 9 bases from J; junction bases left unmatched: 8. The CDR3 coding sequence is TGCGCCAGCAGTTCCCCTACAGGGGGCCAAGCTTTCTTT. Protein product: CASSSPTGGQAFF. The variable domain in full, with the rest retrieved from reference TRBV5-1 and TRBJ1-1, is KAGVTQTPRYLIKTRGQQVTLSCSPISGHRSVSWYQQTPGQGLQFLFEYFSETQRNKGNFPGRFSGRQFSNSRSEMNVSTLELGDSALYLCASSSPTGGQAFFGQGTRLTVV.

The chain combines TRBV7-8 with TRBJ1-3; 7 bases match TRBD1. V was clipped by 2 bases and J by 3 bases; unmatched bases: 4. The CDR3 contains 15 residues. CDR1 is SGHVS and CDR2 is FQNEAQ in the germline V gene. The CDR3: CASSLNRGGGNTIYF. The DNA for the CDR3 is TGTGCCAGCAGCTTAAACAGGGGTGGTGGAAACACCATATATTTT.

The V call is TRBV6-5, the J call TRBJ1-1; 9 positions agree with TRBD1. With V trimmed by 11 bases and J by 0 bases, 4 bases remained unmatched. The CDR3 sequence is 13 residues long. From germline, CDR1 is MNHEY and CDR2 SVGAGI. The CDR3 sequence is CAGTGGLNTEAFF. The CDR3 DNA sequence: TGTGCCGGTACAGGGGGCTTGAACACTGAAGCTTTCTTT.

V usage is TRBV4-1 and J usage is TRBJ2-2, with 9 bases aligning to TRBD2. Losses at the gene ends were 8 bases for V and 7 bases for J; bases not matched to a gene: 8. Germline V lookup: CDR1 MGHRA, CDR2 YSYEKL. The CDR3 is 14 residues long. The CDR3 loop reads CASGWREGLGELFF. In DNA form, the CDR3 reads TGCGCCAGCGGCTGGCGGGAGGGCCTCGGGGAGCTGTTTTTT.

CDR3 in DNA: TGTGCCAGCAGCTTGGGTGTCCCGCGCAGGGGTGAAAAACTGTTTTTT. Its translation is CASSLGVPRRGEKLFF. This chain uses TRBV7-9 with TRBJ1-4; a weak D match, TRBD1 (6 bases). Trimming cost V 3 bases and J 7 bases, with 18 bases left between them. The CDR3 sequence is 16 residues long. Germline CDR1 reads SEHNR; CDR2 reads FQNEAQ (reference sequence). Looking up the rest from reference TRBV7-9 and TRBJ1-4 gives the full variable domain: DTGVSQNPRHKITKRGQNVTFRCDPISEHNRLYWYRQTLGQGPEFLTYFQNEAQLEKSRLLSDRFSAERPKGSFSTLEIQRTEQGDSAMYLCASSLGVPRRGEKLFFGSGTQLSVL.

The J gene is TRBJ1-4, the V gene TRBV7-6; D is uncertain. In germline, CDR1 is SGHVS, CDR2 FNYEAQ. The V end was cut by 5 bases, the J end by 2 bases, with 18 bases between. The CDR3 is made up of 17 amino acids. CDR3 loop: CASSPKRSGSTNEKLFF. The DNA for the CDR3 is TGTGCCAGCAGCCCCAAGCGGTCGGGATCTACTAATGAAAAACTGTTTTTT.

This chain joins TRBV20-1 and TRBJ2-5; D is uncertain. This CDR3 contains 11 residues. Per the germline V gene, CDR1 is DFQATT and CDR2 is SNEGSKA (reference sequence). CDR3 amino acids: CGVRHQETQYF. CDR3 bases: TGCGGCGTGAGGCACCAAGAGACCCAGTACTTC.